The following is a T cell receptor beta chain sequence with its context. No antigen is known for it. The data were taken from a study of CD8 T cells in Susac syndrome. The overall study: Treatment status at blood draw for the Susac syndrome patients was therapy-naive, corticosteroids, or intravenous immunoglobulin alone. Overall study findings and caveats: The study recognized that its TCR sequencing and HLA analysis covered a relatively small number of individuals. The CD4+ T cell repertoires in Susac syndrome were not clonally expanded.

RNA was extracted with the RNeasy kit, and a quantity of about 0.45 to 1 ug was reverse transcribed using random hexamers. TCRdb redid the calling of the immunoSEQ multiplex PCR reads with MiXCR, one entry per CDR3 protein. Found here are more than 150,000 distinct CDR3 sequences, roughly 95% of them singletons; the top ten hold around 0.12%. CD8+ and CD4+ T cells from blood underwent TCR beta sequencing. This clonotype originated in a human donor with Susac syndrome. Sample: CD4+ T cells from PBMCs.

CDR3 in amino acids: CSAQQETQYF. The CDR3 nucleotides are TGCAGTGCTCAACAAGAGACCCAGTACTTC. The chain links TRBV20-1 to TRBJ2-5, with D unresolved. Germline V gene lookup returns CDR1 DFQATT and CDR2 SNEGSKA (reference sequence). V was pared by 5 bases and J by 2 bases, with 3 bases between. The CDR3 sequence is 10 residues long.